The next 31 T cell receptor beta chains were all read from a single sample in a study of T cells in Graves' hyperthyroidism and ophthalmopathy. Template material for amplifying TCR beta CDR3 regions consisted of RNA transcripts. When the TCR CDR3 underwent first-round RT-PCR, the HTBI primer set was used. In TCRdb, the multiplex PCR reads were re-called with MiXCR into one record per CDR3 protein. The table shows about 500,000 distinct CDR3 sequences, with over 13% occurring only once. Sequenced sample: blood. Receptors originate from a woman aged 18-29 years with Graves' hyperthyroidism.

Only a few counts were recorded for this clonotype. V usage is TRBV5-1 and J usage is TRBJ2-5; D gene unclear. The CDR3 consists of 14 residues. Trimming stripped 0 bases from V and 1 base from J, with 7 bases between. Germline V gene sequence: CDR1 SGHRS, CDR2 YFSETQ. This CDR3 is CASSLGFGQETQYF. In DNA, the CDR3 is TGCGCCAGCAGCTTGGGTTTCGGCCAAGAGACCCAGTACTTC.

The chain joins TRBV27 to TRBJ1-6; weak D call: TRBD1 (5 bases). Trimming took off 6 bases at V and 9 bases at J, with 15 bases between the two ends. This CDR3 has 14 amino acids. Germline V lookup: CDR1 MNHEY, CDR2 SMNVEV (reference sequence). The CDR3 sequence: CASSPPGFPSPLHF. CDR3 DNA sequence: TGTGCCAGCAGCCCGCCAGGGTTTCCTTCACCCCTCCACTTT.

Ten or more counts support this clonotype. The rearrangement uses TRBV12-3 or TRBV12-4 and TRBJ1-5; D remains ambiguous. The CDR3 length is 15 residues. V was pared by 5 bases and J by 1 base, with 12 bases between. CDR3 sequence (DNA): TGTGCCAGCAGTACGGTGGAGCGGAGCAATCAGCCCCAGCATTTT. Its translation is CASSTVERSNQPQHF.

This sequence joins TRBV7-3 and TRBJ1-1; perhaps TRBD1 as D (5 bases). Trimming cost V 10 bases and J 0 bases, with 21 bases left between them. The V gene's germline CDR1 is SGHTA and CDR2 FQGTGA. The CDR3 covers 16 residues. The CDR3 loop reads CATNQGTGRMNTEAFF. In nucleotides, the CDR3 is TGTGCCACCAACCAGGGAACCGGGCGAATGAACACTGAAGCTTTCTTT.

V and J are TRBV25-1 and TRBJ2-3; D is possibly TRBD1 (6 bases). V was shortened by 7 bases and J by 2 bases, with 13 bases between the two germline ends. This CDR3 contains 14 residues. Germline CDR1 MGHDK, CDR2 SYGVNS. As DNA, the CDR3 is TGTGCCAGCACCATCTGGGACACCACAGATACGCAGTATTTT. Its protein product is CASTIWDTTDTQYF.

The CDR3 nucleotides are TGTGCCAGCAGAAGTCTATACGAGCAGTACTTC. Amino acid sequence: CASRSLYEQYF. The chain joins TRBV28 to TRBJ2-7; D gene unclear. The CDR3 totals 11 residues. Germline lookup yields CDR1 MDHEN and CDR2 SYDVKM. V was trimmed by 6 bases and J by 4 bases, leaving 7 bases between them.

This clonotype was seen many times. This chain links TRBV9 with TRBJ2-7, with a tentative D call TRBD2 (6 bases). The CDR3 has 15 amino acids. Germline V gives CDR1 SGDLS, CDR2 YYNGEE. V was pared by 1 base and J by 2 bases, with 13 bases between. CDR3 residues: CASSVRDGGAYEQYF. In nucleotides, the CDR3 is TGTGCCAGCAGCGTACGGGACGGGGGTGCCTACGAGCAGTACTTC. Variable domain in full (rest from reference TRBV9 and TRBJ2-7): DSGVTQTPKHLITATGQRVTLRCSPRSGDLSVYWYQQSLDQGLQFLIQYYNGEERAKGNILERFSAQQFPDLHSELNLSSLELGDSALYFCASSVRDGGAYEQYFGPGTRLTVT.

This chain uses TRBV7-2 with TRBJ1-2, with 9 bases fitting TRBD1. CDR3 length equals 14 residues. Germline-derived CDR1 and CDR2 are SGHTA and FQGNSA. V lost 5 bases and J lost 5; bases outside the gene matches: 6. The CDR3 loop reads CASSHRQGEYGYTF. The DNA for the CDR3 is TGTGCCAGCAGCCACCGACAGGGGGAATATGGCTACACCTTC.

The chain employs TRBV24-1 and TRBJ2-1, with 11 bases that match TRBD2. CDR3 size: 17 residues. CDR1 is KGHDR and CDR2 is SFDVKD in the germline V gene. V lost 4 bases and J lost 7; bases outside the gene matches: 11. The CDR3, as DNA: TGTGCCACCAGTGACTTCACTAGCGGGAGCACGGTTAATGAGCAGTTCTTC. Encoded protein: CATSDFTSGSTVNEQFF.

Turning to this clonotype: This may stem from a read error, because a much larger clone lies one nucleotide away. The V and J genes are TRBV5-1 and TRBJ1-1; TRBD1 matches 7 bases. The CDR3 contains 16 residues. The germline gives CDR1 SGHRS, CDR2 YFSETQ. CDR3: CANSLGGGPMNTEAFF. The CDR3 DNA follows: TGCGCCAACAGCTTAGGGGGCGGCCCCATGAACACTGAAGCTTTCTTT.

This clonotype was seen a handful of times. A read error may explain this, as a much larger clone is one base away. V and J are TRBV11-1 and TRBJ2-7; 9 nucleotides agree with TRBD1. Germline lookup yields CDR1 SGHAT and CDR2 FQDESV (reference sequence). The CDR3 is 13 amino acids. This chain's CDR3 is CASSWDRAYEQYF. In nucleotides, the CDR3 is TGCGCCAGCAGCTGGGACAGGGCCTACGAGCAGTACTTC.

The chain couples TRBV13 to TRBJ2-7; a weak D match, TRBD1 (5 bases). Trimming took off 7 bases at V and 2 bases at J, with 15 bases between the two ends. This CDR3 is 14 amino acids long. Per germline, CDR1 PRHDT and CDR2 FYEKMQ (reference sequence). The DNA of the CDR3 is TGTGCCAGCACTCTCGACAGACCGGCCTACGAGCAGTACTTC. This encodes CASTLDRPAYEQYF.

This clonotype appeared many times. The chain recombines TRBV11-2 with TRBJ2-7; 13 positions agree with TRBD2. There are 14 residues in the CDR3. V shed 5 bases, J shed 6 bases, and the junction held 4 bases outside the gene matches. The germline CDR1 and CDR2 sequences are SGHAT and FQNNGV. CDR3 DNA: TGTGCCAGCAGCGCCGGACTAGCGGGAGTCGAGCAGTACGTC. This sequence encodes CASSAGLAGVEQYV.

At least ten counts were recorded for this clonotype. The chain couples TRBV4-1 to TRBJ2-1, with D hard to call. Germline lookup yields CDR1 MGHRA and CDR2 YSYEKL. The V end was cut by 6 bases, the J end by 7 bases, with 13 bases between. The CDR3 has 13 residues. The CDR3 region has the DNA TGCGCCAGCAGGTCCATTCGGACGAATGAGCAGTTCTTC. It yields the protein CASRSIRTNEQFF.

This clonotype was detected ten times or more. The chain is built from TRBV10-3 and TRBJ2-3; possibly TRBD1 for D (6 bases). V was shortened by 2 bases and J by 5 bases, with 17 bases between the two germline ends. The CDR3 totals 16 residues. Germline V gene sequence: CDR1 ENHRY, CDR2 SYGVKD. CDR3 coding DNA: TGTGCCATCAGTGAGGAAGGTACTGGGGGCAGAGATACGCAGTATTTT. It codes for CAISEEGTGGRDTQYF.

This clonotype was seen more than once but under ten times. The genes are TRBV9 and TRBJ2-4; the match to TRBD1 covers 11 bases. V was pared by 4 bases and J by 6 bases, with 6 bases of the junction left unmatched. This CDR3 is built from 15 residues. Germline lookup yields CDR1 SGDLS and CDR2 YYNGEE. CDR3 region: CASSPDRGRGNIQYF. CDR3 DNA sequence: TGTGCCAGCAGCCCGGACAGGGGGCGCGGAAACATTCAGTACTTC.

This clonotype was seen many times. The chain has TRBV19 and TRBJ1-6; D gene uncertain. The germline CDR1 and CDR2 sequences are LNHDA and SQIVND (reference sequence). The CDR3 runs to 15 residues. V lost 3 bases, J lost 7 bases, and 13 bases lay in between. CDR3 sequence (DNA): TGTGCCAGTAGTATGCCGGGGTACCCGAATTCACCCCTCCACTTT. This translates into CASSMPGYPNSPLHF.

This clonotype was recorded a few times. The genes are TRBV7-2 and TRBJ2-1; perhaps TRBD2 as D (6 bases). The CDR3 covers 15 residues. In germline, CDR1 is SGHTA, CDR2 FQGNSA. V was shortened by 5 bases and J by 2 bases, with 13 bases between the two germline ends. The CDR3 region has the DNA TGTGCCAGCAGCAGCCGGGACTTTGCCTACAATGAGCAGTTCTTC. Encoded protein: CASSSRDFAYNEQFF.

The table lists this clonotype with a few counts. The chain joins TRBV11-2 to TRBJ2-1; 10 bases map to TRBD2. Germline V gene sequence: CDR1 SGHAT, CDR2 FQNNGV. The V segment lost 3 bases and the J segment 4 bases; nucleotides outside the gene matches: 18. This CDR3 comprises 20 residues. The CDR3 loop reads CASSFAGRMAGTSAYNEQFF. CDR3 nucleotide sequence: TGTGCCAGCAGCTTCGCTGGGAGGATGGCCGGGACTAGCGCTTACAATGAGCAGTTCTTC.

This rearrangement joins TRBV25-1 to TRBJ2-1, with a possible D match to TRBD2 (5 bases). V was pared by 2 bases and J by 7 bases, with 15 bases between. CDR1 and CDR2 (germline): MGHDK, SYGVNS. This CDR3 has 15 residues. Written as DNA, the CDR3 is TGTGCCAGCAGTGAACAACCCCCACGGGAAAATGAGCAGTTCTTC. This codes for CASSEQPPRENEQFF.

The V gene is TRBV4-1, the J gene TRBJ2-1, with 11 positions matching TRBD2. The junction had 8 bases not matched to a gene; V was cut back by 1 base and J by 0 bases. Germline V gives CDR1 MGHRA, CDR2 YSYEKL. The CDR3 has 19 amino acids. The CDR3 here is CASSQAILTSGSSYNEQFF. The CDR3 DNA is TGCGCCAGCAGCCAAGCCATACTTACTAGCGGGAGCTCCTACAATGAGCAGTTCTTC.

This clonotype was recorded a few times. V and J are TRBV14 and TRBJ1-6; D is uncertain. Germline V gene lookup returns CDR1 SGHDN and CDR2 FVKESK. This CDR3 region has 14 residues. The V and J ends lost 1 base and 12 bases respectively, with 13 bases between them. This CDR3 is CASSQGESGVPLHF. The CDR3 bases are TGTGCCAGCAGCCAAGGGGAGTCTGGCGTACCCCTCCACTTT. Full variable domain (remainder filled in from reference TRBV14 and TRBJ1-6): EAGVTQFPSHSVIEKGQTVTLRCDPISGHDNLYWYRRVMGKEIKFLLHFVKESKQDESGMPNNRFLAERTGGTYSTLKVQPAELEDSGVYFCASSQGESGVPLHFGNGTRLTVT.

Many counts were recorded for this clonotype. The chain joins TRBV6-1 to TRBJ2-3; 11 bases fit TRBD1. With 6 bases clipped from V and 5 bases from J, the junction kept 7 bases outside the gene matches. The CDR3 has 15 amino acids. Germline V CDR1 and CDR2: MNHNS, SASEGT. CDR3 DNA sequence: TGTGCCAGCAGCCTGGGGACAGGGGGTGGAGATACGCAGTATTTT. The encoded protein is CASSLGTGGGDTQYF.

There are a few counts of this clonotype. The chain is built from TRBV3-1 and TRBJ2-2; a possible D gene is TRBD2 (6 bases). The germline V gene encodes CDR1 LGHDT and CDR2 YNNKEL (reference sequence). The V and J ends lost 0 bases and 1 base respectively, with 15 bases between them. The CDR3 is made up of 18 amino acids. The CDR3 bases are TGTGCCAGCAGCCAAGAGGGGGTGCGGGATTGGAACACCGGGGAGCTGTTTTTT. Translated, it gives CASSQEGVRDWNTGELFF.

Many counts were recorded for this clonotype. The V gene is TRBV2, the J gene TRBJ1-5; possibly TRBD1 for D (6 bases). Germline loops: CDR1 SNHLY, CDR2 FYNNEI. The CDR3 runs 14 residues. V shed 6 bases and J shed 3 bases, with 12 bases lying between them. CDR3 sequence reads: CASRMDRLNQPQHF. For the CDR3, the DNA is TGTGCCAGCAGAATGGACAGACTCAATCAGCCCCAGCATTTT.

In this sample, this clonotype turned up many times. The genes are TRBV7-3 and TRBJ2-1; TRBD1 is a possible D gene (5 bases). V lost 2 bases to trimming and J lost 10 bases, with 18 bases between them. Germline V gene data show CDR1 as SGHTA and CDR2 as FQGTGA. CDR3 length: 15 residues. CDR3 protein: CASSLSASGLEEQFF. The CDR3 bases are TGTGCCAGCAGCTTATCGGCGTCAGGGTTGGAGGAGCAGTTCTTC.

This clonotype was observed a few times. The chain uses TRBV5-1 and TRBJ2-1; 7 bases agree with TRBD1. This CDR3 spans 16 amino acids. The J segment lost 6 bases and the V segment lost 0 bases, leaving 9 bases of the junction unmatched. The germline gives CDR1 SGHRS, CDR2 YFSETQ. CDR3 sequence: CASSLATGVGINEQFF. The CDR3 DNA sequence: TGCGCCAGCAGCTTGGCCACAGGGGTAGGAATCAATGAGCAGTTCTTC.

The genes are TRBV20-1 and TRBJ2-4, with D uncertain. V was shortened by 3 bases and J by 4 bases, with 10 bases between the two germline ends. The germline V gene encodes CDR1 DFQATT and CDR2 SNEGSKA (reference sequence). CDR3 length: 13 residues. The CDR3 DNA follows: TGCAGTGCTAGGGACCTCGGTAAAAACATTCAGTACTTC. This sequence encodes CSARDLGKNIQYF.

The rearrangement uses TRBV7-2 and TRBJ2-2; 9 nucleotides align to TRBD2. From germline, CDR1 is SGHTA and CDR2 FQGNSA. V shed 6 bases and J 6 bases; nucleotides not matched to a gene: 11. The CDR3 covers 16 residues. CDR3 coding DNA: TGTGCCAGCAGGCCCCCCGCAGCGGGAGGCGCCGGGGAGCTGTTTTTT. It specifies CASRPPAAGGAGELFF.

Comments on this clonotype: Being one base from a much bigger clone, this may be a read error. The genes are TRBV12-3 or TRBV12-4 and TRBJ2-7; D unclear. The CDR3 extends over 14 amino acids. CDR3 sequence (DNA): TGTGCCAGCAGTCCCAGGACGGCCTCCCACGAGCAGTACTTC. Residues: CASSPRTASHEQYF.

As regards this clonotype: A read error may be the cause here, since a much bigger clone is one base away. V and J are TRBV18 and TRBJ1-5; D unresolved. V was pared by 2 bases and J by 6 bases, with 14 bases between. The CDR3 spans 15 residues. Germline V gene sequence: CDR1 KGHSH, CDR2 LQKENI. The CDR3 protein is CASSPKAGPGQPQHF. In DNA form, the CDR3 reads TGTGCCAGCTCACCAAAGGCAGGACCTGGTCAGCCCCAGCATTTT.